This T cell receptor beta chain was sequenced during a study of Ad26.COV2.S vaccination and SARS-CoV-2 variants. Study-wide results and limits: The authors reported substantial breadth in spike-specific CD8+ and CD4+ T cell responses after vaccination.

Profiled with immunoSEQ multiplex PCR; TCRdb holds only in-frame clones, not every one. The sample lists approximately 410,000 clones, around 92% occurring once. For this clone: The antigen is unknown.

CDR1 is SGHKS and CDR2 is YYEKEE in the germline V gene (reference sequence). CDR3 length equals 16 residues. Trimming at V came to 3 bases and at J to 2 bases, leaving 4 bases not matched to a gene. Sample treatment: 19 received Ad26.COV2.S at low or high dose, single or two shots; 5 received placebo; per-sample allocation not given. Samples came from day 63 after the first vaccine or placebo injection. Donation was by an adult aged 18-55 years who was in Boston. Sequencing used peripheral blood, obtained in a trial of Ad26.COV2.S vaccine versus placebo. V and J are TRBV5-5 and TRBJ2-1, with 11 bases identical to TRBD2. This TCR was sampled from a person between 18 and 65 years old who received the Ad26.COV2.S COVID-19 vaccine or a placebo. As DNA, the CDR3 is TGTGCCAGCAGCTCGATAGCGGGGGGGCCCTACAATGAGCAGTTCTTC. Translated: CASSSIAGGPYNEQFF. Full variable domain (rest looked up from reference TRBV5-5 and TRBJ2-1): DAGVTQSPTHLIKTRGQQVTLRCSPISGHKSVSWYQQVLGQGPQFIFQYYEKEERGRGNFPDRFSARQFPNYSSELNVNALLLGDSALYLCASSSIAGGPYNEQFFGPGTRLTVL.